This T cell receptor beta chain derives from a study of blood T cells in healthy people across ages. Alongside a J-beta primer mix, a sample-barcoded 5' primer served in a second PCR lasting roughly 7 to 12 cycles. Each CDR3 protein gets one entry after TCRdb re-called the 5' RACE reads with MiXCR. The table includes approximately 960,000 distinct CDR3 sequences, 25% to 30% detected once. This clonotype was detected many times. The data also belong to a second study, concerning T cells of mothers and their children.

Sequenced input: blood. The receptor comes from a middle-aged woman in good health.

The CDR3 reads CASSSGRWEDTEAFF. The CDR3 region has the DNA TGTGCCAGCAGCTCAGGACGTTGGGAGGACACTGAAGCTTTCTTT. J is TRBJ1-1 and V is TRBV5-5; D unclear. Germline V gene data show CDR1 as SGHKS and CDR2 as YYEKEE (reference sequence). The CDR3 runs 15 residues. V lost 3 bases to trimming and J lost 3 bases, with 15 bases between them. The full variable domain, its missing parts supplied by reference TRBV5-5 and TRBJ1-1, is DAGVTQSPTHLIKTRGQQVTLRCSPISGHKSVSWYQQVLGQGPQFIFQYYEKEERGRGNFPDRFSARQFPNYSSELNVNALLLGDSALYLCASSSGRWEDTEAFFGQGTRLTVV.